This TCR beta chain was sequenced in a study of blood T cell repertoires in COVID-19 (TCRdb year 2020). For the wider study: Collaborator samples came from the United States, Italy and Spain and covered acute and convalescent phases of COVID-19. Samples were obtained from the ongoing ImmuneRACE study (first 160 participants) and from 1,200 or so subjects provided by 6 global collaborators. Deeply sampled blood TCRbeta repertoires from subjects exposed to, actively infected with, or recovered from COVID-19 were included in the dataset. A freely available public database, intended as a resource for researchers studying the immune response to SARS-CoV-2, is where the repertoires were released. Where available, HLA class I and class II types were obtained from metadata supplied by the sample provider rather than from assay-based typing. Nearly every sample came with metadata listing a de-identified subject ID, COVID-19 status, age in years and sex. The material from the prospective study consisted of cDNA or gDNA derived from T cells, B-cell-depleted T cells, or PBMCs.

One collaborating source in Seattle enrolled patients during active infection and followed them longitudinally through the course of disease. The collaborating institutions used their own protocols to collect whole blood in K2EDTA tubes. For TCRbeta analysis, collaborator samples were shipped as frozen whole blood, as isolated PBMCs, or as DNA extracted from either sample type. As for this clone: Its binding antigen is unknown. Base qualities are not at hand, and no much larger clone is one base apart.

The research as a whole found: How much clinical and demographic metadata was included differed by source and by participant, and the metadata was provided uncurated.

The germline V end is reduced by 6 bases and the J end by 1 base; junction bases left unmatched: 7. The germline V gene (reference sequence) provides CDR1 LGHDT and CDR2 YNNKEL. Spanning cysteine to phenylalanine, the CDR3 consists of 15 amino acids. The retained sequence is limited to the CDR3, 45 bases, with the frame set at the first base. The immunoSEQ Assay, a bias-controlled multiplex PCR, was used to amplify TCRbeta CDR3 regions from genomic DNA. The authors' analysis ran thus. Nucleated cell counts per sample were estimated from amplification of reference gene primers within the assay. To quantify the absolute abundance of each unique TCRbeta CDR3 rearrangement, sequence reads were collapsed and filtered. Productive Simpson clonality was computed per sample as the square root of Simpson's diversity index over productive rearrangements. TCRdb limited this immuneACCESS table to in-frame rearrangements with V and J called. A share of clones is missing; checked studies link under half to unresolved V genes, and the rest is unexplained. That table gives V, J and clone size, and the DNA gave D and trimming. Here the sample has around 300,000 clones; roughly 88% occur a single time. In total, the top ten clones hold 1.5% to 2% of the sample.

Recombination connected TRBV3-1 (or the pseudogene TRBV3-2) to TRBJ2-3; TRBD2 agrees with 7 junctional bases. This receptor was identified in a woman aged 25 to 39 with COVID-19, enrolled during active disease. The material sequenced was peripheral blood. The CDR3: CASSRLALRTDTQYF. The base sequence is TGTGCCAGCAGTCGACTAGCCCTTCGCACAGATACGCAGTATTTT.